This TCR beta chain was profiled in a study of blood T cell repertoires in COVID-19. The wider study: The United States, Italy and Spain were the sources of the acute and convalescent COVID-19 samples. PBMCs, B-cell-depleted T cells, or T cells provided the cDNA or gDNA that made up the material.

In the original workflow: Scientists estimated how many nucleated cells there were by amplifying reference gene primers. Some clones are missing from TCRdb's copy, which holds only in-frame ones; the method was immunoSEQ multiplex PCR. The D gene and trimming were derived from the DNA, and the V and J assignments and clone size from that table. The data contain about 380,000 clones, roughly 90% of them singletons. Looked up from germline, CDR1 is SQVTM and CDR2 is ANQGSEA. V lost 1 base and J lost 1, with 14 bases in between. The CDR3 contains 15 residues. The material sequenced was peripheral blood. The clonotype comes from a man aged 18 to 29 with active or convalescent COVID-19. The rearrangement uses TRBV29-1 and TRBJ2-7; TRBD1 might be the D (5 bases). CDR3 nucleotides: TGCAGCGTTGAAGTTGGGGCGCTTCGTTCCTACGAGCAGTACTTC. Translation: CSVEVGALRSYEQYF.